The clone carrying this T cell receptor beta chain was recorded a few times. Its matching antigen is unknown. These data come from a study of T-cell memory formation after mild COVID-19. This CDR3 comprises 15 residues. Germline CDR1 reads KGHDR; CDR2 reads SFDVKD. Trimming shortened V by 3 bases and J by 6 bases, and 14 bases separated the two germline ends. Study results and caveats: Pre-infection memory contained some responding clones, which suggested that cross-reactive memory had joined.

Amplification by 5'RACE using constant-segment primers produced TCR alpha and TCR beta cDNA libraries that carried sample barcodes and UMIs. A single record per CDR3 protein comes from TCRdb applying MiXCR to the 5' RACE reads. The sample yields 58,000 or so distinct CDR3 sequences, around a quarter seen once. Sequences were obtained from PBMCs or a T cell subset sorted from them (not recorded which). This sequence originates from a man between 18 and 35 years old who had mild COVID-19 (a few samples of this study predate the infection). Cell type and time point are not known. The rearrangement joins TRBV24-1 to TRBJ2-4; D is uncertain. In nucleotides, the CDR3 is TGTGCCACCAGTGATCCCGGGTCTGGTACAAACATTCAGTACTTC. This gives the protein CATSDPGSGTNIQYF.